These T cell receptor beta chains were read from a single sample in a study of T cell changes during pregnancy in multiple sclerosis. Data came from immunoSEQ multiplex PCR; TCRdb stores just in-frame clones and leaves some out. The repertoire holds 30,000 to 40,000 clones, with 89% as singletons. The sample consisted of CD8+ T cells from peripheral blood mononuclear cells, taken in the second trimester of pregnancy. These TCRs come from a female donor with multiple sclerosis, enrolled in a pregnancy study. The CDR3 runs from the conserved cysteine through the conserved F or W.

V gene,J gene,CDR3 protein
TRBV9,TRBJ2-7,CASSVGQGNSYEQYF
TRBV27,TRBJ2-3,CAIRTGSTQYF
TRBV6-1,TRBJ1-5,CAIPGQGDQPQHF
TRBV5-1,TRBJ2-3,CASRAGSGKSADTQYF
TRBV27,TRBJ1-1,CASTYTPDRLGTEAFF
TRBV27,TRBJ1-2,CASSSTGLINYGYTF
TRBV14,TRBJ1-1,CASSQRTGGVGNTEAFF
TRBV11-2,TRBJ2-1,CASSLQVSTYNEQFF
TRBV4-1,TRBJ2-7,CASSQDSLGSYEQYF
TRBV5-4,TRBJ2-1,CASNTGDSYNEQFF
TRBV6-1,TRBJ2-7,CASSERAGESYEQYF
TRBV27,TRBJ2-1,CASREGRNEQFF
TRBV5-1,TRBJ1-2,CASSLALANYGYTF
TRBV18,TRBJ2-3,CASSPGPRQGRRLLGWGDTQYF
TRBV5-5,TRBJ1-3,CASSLTSSSGNTIYF
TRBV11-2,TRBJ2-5,CASSPTGEETQYF
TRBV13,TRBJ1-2,CASSPTNQGLDYGYTF
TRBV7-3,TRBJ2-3,CASSVKGAGGSTDTQYF